Reported below is one T cell receptor beta chain. Its matching antigen is unknown. The data were produced by immunoSEQ multiplex PCR, yet TCRdb's version contains in-frame clones alone and is incomplete. The data hold about 150,000 clones, with under 95% observed a single time. The data were obtained in a study of T cell responses to AZD1222 COVID-19 vaccine. Overall study context: Second-dose timings of about 4 or about 12 weeks were pooled. Study results and caveats: Spike-specific TCRs gained breadth and depth after people received two AZD1222 doses. The CD4 TCRs associated with vaccination extended across spike and predominated at 160-218 and 743-854.

V lost 6 bases to trimming and J lost 1 base, with 16 bases between them. Germline CDR1 MNHNY, CDR2 SVGAGI (reference sequence). The CDR3 sequence is 16 residues long. The sequence was collected from an adult in good health. This material consisted of peripheral blood, taken on day 0 of AZD1222 vaccination. V is TRBV6-6 and J is TRBJ1-5, with TRBD1 as a possible D gene (6 bases). CDR3 sequence: CASSPPSQGSNQPQHF. DNA for the CDR3: TGTGCCAGCAGCCCCCCCTCTCAGGGGAGCAATCAGCCCCAGCATTTT.